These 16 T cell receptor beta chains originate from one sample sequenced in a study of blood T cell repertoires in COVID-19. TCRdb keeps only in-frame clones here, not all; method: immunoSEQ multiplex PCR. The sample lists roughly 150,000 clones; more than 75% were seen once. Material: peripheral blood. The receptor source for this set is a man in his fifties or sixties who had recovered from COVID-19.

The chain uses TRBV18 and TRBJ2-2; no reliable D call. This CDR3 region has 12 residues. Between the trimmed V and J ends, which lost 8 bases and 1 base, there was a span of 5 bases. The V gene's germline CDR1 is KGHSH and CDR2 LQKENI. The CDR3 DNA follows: TGTGCCAGCATCCTGAACACCGGGGAGCTGTTTTTT. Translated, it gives CASILNTGELFF.

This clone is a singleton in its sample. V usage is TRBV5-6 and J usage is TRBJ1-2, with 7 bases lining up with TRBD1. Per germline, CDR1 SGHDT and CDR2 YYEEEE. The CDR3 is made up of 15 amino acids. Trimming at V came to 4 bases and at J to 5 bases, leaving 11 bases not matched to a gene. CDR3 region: CASSIRQGPPYGYTF. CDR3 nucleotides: TGTGCCAGCAGCATCCGACAGGGTCCCCCTTATGGCTACACCTTC.

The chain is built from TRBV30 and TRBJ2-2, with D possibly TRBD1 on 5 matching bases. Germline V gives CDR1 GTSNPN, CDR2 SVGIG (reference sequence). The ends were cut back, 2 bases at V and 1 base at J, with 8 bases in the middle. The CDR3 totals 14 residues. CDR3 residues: CAWSIQVNTGELFF. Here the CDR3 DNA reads TGTGCCTGGAGTATACAGGTGAACACCGGGGAGCTGTTTTTT.

CDR3 DNA sequence: TGTGCCAGCAGGTCTACAGGGTCCGGATCCTACGAGCAGTACTTC. Residues: CASRSTGSGSYEQYF. V and J are TRBV28 and TRBJ2-7, with a possible D match to TRBD1 (6 bases). CDR1 and CDR2 from the germline V gene are MDHEN and SYDVKM. Trimming removed 6 bases at V and 1 base at J, with 16 bases between. This CDR3 is built from 15 residues.

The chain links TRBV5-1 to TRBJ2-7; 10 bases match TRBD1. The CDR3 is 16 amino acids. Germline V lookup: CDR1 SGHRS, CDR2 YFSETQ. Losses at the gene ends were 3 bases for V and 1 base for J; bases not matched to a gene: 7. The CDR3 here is CASSWDGTGVSYEQYF. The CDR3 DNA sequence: TGCGCCAGCAGCTGGGACGGGACAGGGGTATCCTACGAGCAGTACTTC.

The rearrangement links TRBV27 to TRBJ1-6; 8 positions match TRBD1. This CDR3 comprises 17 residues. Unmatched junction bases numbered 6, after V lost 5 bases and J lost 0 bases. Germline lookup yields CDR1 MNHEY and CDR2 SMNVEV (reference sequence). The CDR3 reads CASSPIDRGSYNSPLHF. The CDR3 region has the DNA TGTGCCAGCAGTCCCATAGACAGGGGCTCCTATAATTCACCCCTCCACTTT.

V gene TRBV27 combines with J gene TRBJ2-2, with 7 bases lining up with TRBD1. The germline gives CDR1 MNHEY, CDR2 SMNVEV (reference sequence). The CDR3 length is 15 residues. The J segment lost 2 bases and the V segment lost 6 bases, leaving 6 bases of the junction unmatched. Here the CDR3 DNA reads TGTGCCAGCAGAACTGGGACAGCCAACACCGGGGAGCTGTTTTTT. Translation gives CASRTGTANTGELFF.

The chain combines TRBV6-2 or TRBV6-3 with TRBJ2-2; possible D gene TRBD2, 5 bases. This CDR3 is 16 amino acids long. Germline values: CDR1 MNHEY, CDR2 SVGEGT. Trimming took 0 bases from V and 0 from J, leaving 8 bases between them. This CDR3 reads CASSYSTGANTGELFF. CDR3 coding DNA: TGTGCCAGCAGTTACTCGACCGGGGCGAACACCGGGGAGCTGTTTTTT.

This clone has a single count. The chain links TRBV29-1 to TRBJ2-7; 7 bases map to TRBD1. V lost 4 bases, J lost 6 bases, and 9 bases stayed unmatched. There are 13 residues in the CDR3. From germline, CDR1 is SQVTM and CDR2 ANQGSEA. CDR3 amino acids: CSVVGRGLSEQYF. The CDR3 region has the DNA TGCAGCGTTGTTGGCAGGGGGTTAAGCGAGCAGTACTTC.

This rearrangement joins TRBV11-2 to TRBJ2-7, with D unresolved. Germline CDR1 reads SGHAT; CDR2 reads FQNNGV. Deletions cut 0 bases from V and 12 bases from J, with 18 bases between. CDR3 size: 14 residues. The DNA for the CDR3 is TGTGCCAGCAGCTTAGAATACCGAGAAAGAGGTCTGTACTTC. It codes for CASSLEYRERGLYF.

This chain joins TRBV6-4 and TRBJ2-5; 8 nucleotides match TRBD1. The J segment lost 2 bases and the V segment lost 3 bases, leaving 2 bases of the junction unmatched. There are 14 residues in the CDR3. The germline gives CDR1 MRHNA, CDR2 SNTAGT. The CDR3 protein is CASSEYRGQETQYF. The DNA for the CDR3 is TGTGCCAGCAGTGAGTACAGGGGGCAAGAGACCCAGTACTTC.

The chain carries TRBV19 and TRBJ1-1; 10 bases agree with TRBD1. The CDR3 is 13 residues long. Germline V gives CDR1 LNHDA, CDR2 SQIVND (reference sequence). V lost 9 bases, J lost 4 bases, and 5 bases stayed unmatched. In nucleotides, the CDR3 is TGTGCCAGCGACAGGACAGGGGGCACTGAAGCTTTCTTT. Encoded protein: CASDRTGGTEAFF.

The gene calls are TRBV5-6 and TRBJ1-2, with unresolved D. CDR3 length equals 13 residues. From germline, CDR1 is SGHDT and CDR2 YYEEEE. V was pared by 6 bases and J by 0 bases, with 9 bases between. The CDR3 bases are TGTGCCAGCACCCTGGGAGCTAACTATGGCTACACCTTC. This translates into CASTLGANYGYTF. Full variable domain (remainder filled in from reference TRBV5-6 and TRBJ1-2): DAGVTQSPTHLIKTRGQQVTLRCSPKSGHDTVSWYQQALGQGPQFIFQYYEEEERQRGNFPDRFSGHQFPNYSSELNVNALLLGDSALYLCASTLGANYGYTFGSGTRLTVV.

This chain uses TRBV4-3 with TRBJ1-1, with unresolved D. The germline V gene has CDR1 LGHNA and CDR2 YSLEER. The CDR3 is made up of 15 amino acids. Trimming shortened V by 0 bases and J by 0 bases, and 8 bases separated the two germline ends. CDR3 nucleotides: TGCGCCAGCAGCCAAGATCCGCAGATGAACACTGAAGCTTTCTTT. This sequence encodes CASSQDPQMNTEAFF.

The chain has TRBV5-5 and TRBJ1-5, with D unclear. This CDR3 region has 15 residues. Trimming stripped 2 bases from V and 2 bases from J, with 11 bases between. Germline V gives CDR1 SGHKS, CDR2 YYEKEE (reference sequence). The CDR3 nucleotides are TGTGCCAGCAGCTTCCAGGCCGGGGGCAATCAGCCCCAGCATTTT. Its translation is CASSFQAGGNQPQHF.

CDR3 nucleotides: TGTGCCAGCAGCCACTCGGGGGGAGCCAAAAACATTCAGTACTTC. This gives the protein CASSHSGGAKNIQYF. The chain is built from TRBV3-1 (or the pseudogene TRBV3-2) and TRBJ2-4; 7 bases agree with TRBD2. The V segment lost 3 bases and the J segment 0 bases; nucleotides outside the gene matches: 2. The length of the CDR3 is 15 residues. The germline gives CDR1 LGHDT, CDR2 YNNKEL (reference sequence).